One sample yielded the 27 T cell receptor beta chains listed below, sequenced in a study of T cell repertoires in cytomegalovirus infection. TCRdb analysed the reads with MiXCR anew, one entry per CDR3 protein. The data show fewer than 1,000,000 distinct CDR3 sequences, with roughly 31% seen just once and over 11% held by the top ten. No antigens are known for them. Sequenced material: cultured CD8+ T cells from PBMCs, taken from culture after CMV antigen stimulation. All receptors come from a human donor in good health (CMV status not recorded). Some clones in this sample may be carry-over from other donors' samples.

The genes are TRBV6-5 and TRBJ2-1, with a possible D match to TRBD1 (6 bases). Trimming shortened V by 3 bases and J by 2 bases, and 14 bases separated the two germline ends. This CDR3 contains 16 residues. Germline loops: CDR1 MNHEY, CDR2 SVGAGI. The CDR3 nucleotides are TGTGCCAGCAGTTATTCCTCAGGGGACCCCTACAATGAGCAGTTCTTC. This sequence encodes CASSYSSGDPYNEQFF.

The chain carries TRBV7-3 and TRBJ2-1; TRBD2 agrees at 8 bases. Trimming cost V 1 base and J 7 bases; bases outside gene matches: 6. Germline CDR1 is SGHTA and CDR2 is FQGTGA. The CDR3 contains 15 residues. CDR3 nucleotides: TGTGCCAGCAGCTTAAACGGGGGGGCGGGGAATGAGCAGTTCTTC. This sequence encodes CASSLNGGAGNEQFF.

V is TRBV15 and J is TRBJ2-2, with D perhaps matching TRBD1 or TRBD2 (5 bases each). CDR1 is LNHNV and CDR2 is YYDKDF in the germline V gene (reference sequence). Trimming shortened V by 5 bases and J by 3 bases, and 16 bases separated the two germline ends. The CDR3 is 16 amino acids. CDR3 loop: CATSLIWGSDTGELFF. The CDR3 nucleotides read TGTGCCACCAGCCTGATTTGGGGGTCGGACACCGGGGAGCTGTTTTTT.

This clonotype came up many times. This chain joins TRBV7-2 and TRBJ2-2; tentative D call: TRBD2 (6 bases). CDR1 is SGHTA and CDR2 is FQGNSA in the germline V gene. V lost 5 bases and J 4 bases, leaving 23 bases between the germline ends. The CDR3 is 18 amino acids. The CDR3 loop reads CASSLISGDAGSTGELFF. The CDR3 DNA sequence: TGTGCCAGCAGCCTCATATCGGGGGACGCGGGAAGCACCGGGGAGCTGTTTTTT.

This clonotype has a handful of counts. This chain links TRBV4-3 with TRBJ1-1; 8 nucleotides line up with TRBD1. This CDR3 comprises 17 residues. Germline V gene data show CDR1 as LGHNA and CDR2 as YSLEER. With 0 bases clipped from V and 1 base from J, the junction kept 7 bases outside the gene matches. Here the CDR3 reads CASSQDPTGGWNTEAFF. CDR3 DNA sequence: TGCGCCAGCAGCCAAGATCCCACAGGGGGATGGAACACTGAAGCTTTCTTT.

This chain connects TRBV5-3 to TRBJ2-1, with 7 bases that match TRBD1. TRBV5-3 is marked as an open reading frame, function uncertain. This CDR3 is 18 amino acids long. Germline trimming cut 8 bases from V and 4 bases from J; bases unmatched to any gene: 21. This CDR3 is CASKDGTEGTKGYNEQFF. CDR3 coding DNA: TGTGCCAGCAAAGATGGGACAGAGGGGACAAAGGGTTACAATGAGCAGTTCTTC.

This chain connects TRBV2 to TRBJ1-2; maybe TRBD1 (5 bases). The CDR3 extends over 14 amino acids. V shed 0 bases and J shed 1 base, with 6 bases lying between them. Germline V gene sequence: CDR1 SNHLY, CDR2 FYNNEI. This chain's CDR3 is CASSEAQGNYGYTF. The DNA of the CDR3 is TGTGCCAGCAGTGAAGCGCAGGGTAACTATGGCTACACCTTC. Full variable domain (outside the CDR3, taken from reference TRBV2 and TRBJ1-2): EPEVTQTPSHQVTQMGQEVILRCVPISNHLYFYWYRQILGQKVEFLVSFYNNEISEKSEIFDDQFSVERPDGSNFTLKIRSTKLEDSAMYFCASSEAQGNYGYTFGSGTRLTVV.

This clonotype was found a few times. The chain couples TRBV7-8 to TRBJ2-7, with D possibly TRBD1 on 6 matching bases. Per the germline V gene, CDR1 is SGHVS and CDR2 is FQNEAQ. The V gene lost 3 bases and the J gene lost 1 base, with 16 bases spanning the gap. The CDR3 covers 16 residues. CDR3 sequence: CASSFLPRDISYEQYV. The CDR3 DNA reads TGTGCCAGCAGCTTCCTCCCTCGGGACATTTCCTACGAGCAGTACGTC.

This clonotype was counted a few times. V and J are TRBV4-1 and TRBJ2-3; no clear D. V was cut by 0 bases and J by 1 base, with 14 bases left in between. This CDR3 region has 17 residues. Germline lookup yields CDR1 MGHRA and CDR2 YSYEKL. CDR3 loop: CASSQEGTPWGTDTQYF. The CDR3 DNA follows: TGCGCCAGCAGCCAAGAGGGAACCCCTTGGGGCACAGATACGCAGTATTTT.

This rearrangement joins TRBV27 to TRBJ1-2, with 9 bases that match TRBD1. Germline CDR1 reads MNHEY; CDR2 reads SMNVEV (reference sequence). The CDR3 length is 16 residues. V shed 0 bases, J shed 4 bases, and the junction held 6 bases outside the gene matches. The CDR3 DNA follows: TGTGCCAGCAGTTTATCGTCGACAGGGGGGTCCTATGGCTACACCTTC. This encodes CASSLSSTGGSYGYTF.

The chain employs TRBV6-2 or TRBV6-3 and TRBJ2-1, with TRBD2 matching 12 bases. V shed 2 bases and J 14 bases; nucleotides not matched to a gene: 7. The CDR3 length is 14 residues. Germline V CDR1 and CDR2: MNHEY, SVGEGT. This CDR3 reads CASSYRPRLAGEFF. The CDR3 DNA reads TGTGCCAGCAGTTACCGCCCTCGACTAGCGGGAGAGTTCTTC.

This clonotype was recorded at least ten times. The chain recombines TRBV7-6 with TRBJ1-1; no reliable D call. Trimming removed 1 base from V and 1 base from J, with 10 bases in between. The CDR3 has 15 residues. The germline CDR1 and CDR2 sequences are SGHVS and FNYEAQ. The CDR3 coding sequence is TGTGCCAGCAGCTTAGGAGGCATATCGAACACTGAAGCTTTCTTT. It codes for CASSLGGISNTEAFF.

The chain employs TRBV4-3 and TRBJ2-3; 8 nucleotides match TRBD2. This CDR3 has 15 amino acids. Per germline, CDR1 LGHNA and CDR2 YSLEER. V trimming: 1 base; J trimming: 5 bases; junction bases outside the gene matches: 5. In DNA, the CDR3 is TGCGCCAGCAGCCAAGGACACGCGGGGGGAGATACGCAGTATTTT. Amino acids: CASSQGHAGGDTQYF.

The chain couples TRBV24-1 to TRBJ2-3; 11 bases are a match to TRBD2. Germline CDR1 reads KGHDR; CDR2 reads SFDVKD. The CDR3 is 13 amino acids. Unmatched junction bases numbered 5, after V lost 9 bases and J lost 7 bases. CDR3: CATSLAGGHTQYF. The CDR3 DNA sequence: TGTGCCACCTCGCTAGCGGGGGGTCATACGCAGTATTTT.

The chain carries TRBV7-6 and TRBJ1-4; 7 nucleotides agree with TRBD1. The CDR3 has 15 amino acids. Trimming removed 1 base from V and 6 bases from J; junction bases left unmatched: 5. CDR1 SGHVS and CDR2 FNYEAQ come from the germline V gene. The DNA of the CDR3 is TGTGCCAGCAGCTTAGAACAGGGGACATATGAAAAACTGTTTTTT. Its protein product is CASSLEQGTYEKLFF. Using reference TRBV7-6 and TRBJ1-4 for the parts outside the CDR3, the full variable domain is GAGVSQSPRYKVTKRGQDVALRCDPISGHVSLYWYRQALGQGPEFLTYFNYEAQQDKSGLPNDRFSAERPEGSISTLTIQRTEQRDSAMYRCASSLEQGTYEKLFFGSGTQLSVL.

CDR3 nucleotides: TGTGCCAGCAGCGCATCAGGGGGTTGGAATGAAAAACTGTTTTTT. Translating gives CASSASGGWNEKLFF. The V call is TRBV9, the J call TRBJ1-4; TRBD1 matches at 7 bases. Germline values: CDR1 SGDLS, CDR2 YYNGEE. The ends lost 3 bases at V and 5 bases at J; junction bases unmatched: 7. This CDR3 region has 15 residues.

V gene TRBV9 combines with J gene TRBJ2-1; perhaps D is TRBD1 or TRBD2 (6 bases each). The V and J ends lost 2 bases and 0 bases respectively, with 12 bases between them. In germline, CDR1 is SGDLS, CDR2 YYNGEE. The CDR3 is 16 residues long. CDR3: CASSVTGRSSYNEQFF. DNA for the CDR3: TGTGCCAGCAGCGTTACAGGGAGGAGCTCCTACAATGAGCAGTTCTTC.

This clonotype appeared a few times. The chain combines TRBV2 with TRBJ2-2; D ambiguous. Germline CDR1 reads SNHLY; CDR2 reads FYNNEI. V dropped 4 bases and J dropped 0 bases, with 6 bases sitting between them. This CDR3 contains 14 residues. The CDR3 sequence is CASSGVANTGELFF. CDR3 nucleotide sequence: TGTGCCAGCAGTGGGGTGGCGAACACCGGGGAGCTGTTTTTT.

This clonotype was recorded a few times. At one end, the junction sequence differs from germline, possibly due to a read error. The chain carries TRBV7-6 and TRBJ2-1, with 7 bases that match TRBD2. The CDR3 runs to 16 residues. Per germline, CDR1 SGHVS and CDR2 FNYEAQ. The CDR3 is CASTPEGLAVYNEQFF. The DNA for the CDR3 is TGTGCTAGCACCCCGGAGGGGCTAGCGGTCTACAATGAGCAGTTCTTC. Drawing the rest from reference TRBV7-6 and TRBJ2-1, the complete variable domain is GAGVSQSPRYKVTKRGQDVALRCDPISGHVSLYWYRQALGQGPEFLTYFNYEAQQDKSGLPNDRFSAERPEGSISTLTIQRTEQRDSAMYRCASTPEGLAVYNEQFFGPGTRLTVL.

The chain is built from TRBV4-3 and TRBJ2-3; 7 bases are a match to TRBD1. The CDR3 has 19 residues. The V gene's germline CDR1 is LGHNA and CDR2 YSLEER. Germline trimming cut 0 bases from V and 0 bases from J; bases unmatched to any gene: 12. This CDR3 is CASSQDQGVWTSSTDTQYF. DNA of the CDR3: TGCGCCAGCAGCCAAGATCAGGGGGTTTGGACGTCTAGCACAGATACGCAGTATTTT.

This clonotype was found a few times. The J gene is TRBJ1-2, the V gene TRBV7-9, with TRBD1 matching over 8 bases. The V gene end was trimmed by 1 base and the J gene end by 8 bases; junction bases not matched to a gene: 6. The CDR3 consists of 14 residues. Germline V lookup: CDR1 SEHNR, CDR2 FQNEAQ (reference sequence). The CDR3 reads CASSLGTGIDGYTF. The CDR3 DNA follows: TGTGCCAGCAGCTTAGGGACAGGGATCGACGGCTACACCTTC. Looking up the rest from reference TRBV7-9 and TRBJ1-2 gives the full variable domain: DTGVSQNPRHKITKRGQNVTFRCDPISEHNRLYWYRQTLGQGPEFLTYFQNEAQLEKSRLLSDRFSAERPKGSFSTLEIQRTEQGDSAMYLCASSLGTGIDGYTFGSGTRLTVV.

Comment on this clonotype: A read error may be the cause here, since a much bigger clone is one base away. The gene calls are TRBV27 and TRBJ2-3; 7 bases line up with TRBD1. V was pared by 4 bases and J by 2 bases, with 12 bases of the junction left unmatched. This CDR3 has 17 amino acids. CDR1 is MNHEY, CDR2 SMNVEV, per germline (reference sequence). The CDR3 region has the DNA TGTGCCAGCAGTTCACTAGGATCAGGGGGAATCACAGATACGCAGTATTTT. This sequence encodes CASSSLGSGGITDTQYF.

The rearrangement joins TRBV2 to TRBJ1-4; TRBD1 matches 7 bases. The CDR3 runs to 13 residues. Germline V CDR1 and CDR2: SNHLY, FYNNEI. V was clipped by 10 bases and J by 7 bases; unmatched bases: 9. The CDR3 sequence: CATLQGEAEKLFF. CDR3 coding DNA: TGTGCCACTCTGCAGGGGGAAGCTGAAAAACTGTTTTTT.

The V and J genes are TRBV7-8 and TRBJ2-5, with 12 positions matching TRBD1. In germline, CDR1 is SGHVS, CDR2 FQNEAQ. With 8 bases clipped from V and 4 bases from J, the junction kept 11 bases outside the gene matches. The CDR3 is 16 residues long. Here the CDR3 DNA reads TGTGCCAGCTCCTCGGTAGGGACAGGGGGCGCAGAGACCCAGTACTTC. It translates to CASSSVGTGGAETQYF. Together with reference TRBV7-8 and TRBJ2-5, the CDR3 gives the full variable domain: GAGVSQSPRYKVAKRGQDVALRCDPISGHVSLFWYQQALGQGPEFLTYFQNEAQLDKSGLPSDRFFAERPEGSVSTLKIQRTQQEDSAVYLCASSSVGTGGAETQYFGPGTRLLVL.

The chain links TRBV15 to TRBJ1-6; D possibly corresponds to TRBD1 (5 bases). CDR1 is LNHNV, CDR2 YYDKDF, per germline (reference sequence). The CDR3 runs 17 residues. The V end was cut by 0 bases, the J end by 8 bases, with 17 bases between. In nucleotides, the CDR3 is TGTGCCACCAGCAGAGACAGTTTAATTTTAGGGGATTCACCCCTCCACTTT. Protein product: CATSRDSLILGDSPLHF.

This clonotype was counted between two and nine times. The genes are TRBV27 and TRBJ2-1; TRBD2 matches 10 bases. The germline V gene encodes CDR1 MNHEY and CDR2 SMNVEV (reference sequence). V shed 3 bases and J 6 bases; nucleotides not matched to a gene: 8. This CDR3 spans 16 amino acids. Here the CDR3 reads CASSLKVAGGGNEQFF. DNA for the CDR3: TGTGCCAGCAGTTTGAAGGTAGCGGGGGGCGGCAATGAGCAGTTCTTC.

This clonotype has a handful of counts. The chain uses TRBV4-3 and TRBJ1-3; D is possibly TRBD1 (5 bases). The CDR3 consists of 15 residues. Germline V gene lookup returns CDR1 LGHNA and CDR2 YSLEER. V was trimmed by 4 bases and J by 4 bases, leaving 14 bases between them. The CDR3 sequence: CASSRFGGVGNTIYF. As DNA, the CDR3 is TGCGCCAGCAGCCGGTTTGGGGGGGTCGGAAACACCATATATTTT.